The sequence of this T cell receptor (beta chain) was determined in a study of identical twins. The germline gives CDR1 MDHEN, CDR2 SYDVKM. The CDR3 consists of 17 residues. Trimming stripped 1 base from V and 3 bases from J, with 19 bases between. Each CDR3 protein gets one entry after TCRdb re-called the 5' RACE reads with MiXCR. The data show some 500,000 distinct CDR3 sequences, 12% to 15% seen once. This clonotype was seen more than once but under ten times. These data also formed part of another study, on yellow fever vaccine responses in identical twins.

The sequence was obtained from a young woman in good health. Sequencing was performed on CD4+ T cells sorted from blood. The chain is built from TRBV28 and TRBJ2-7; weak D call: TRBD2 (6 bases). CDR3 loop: CASSLSNLGRAFYEQYF. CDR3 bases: TGTGCCAGCAGTTTATCCAACCTCGGGAGAGCGTTCTACGAGCAGTACTTC.